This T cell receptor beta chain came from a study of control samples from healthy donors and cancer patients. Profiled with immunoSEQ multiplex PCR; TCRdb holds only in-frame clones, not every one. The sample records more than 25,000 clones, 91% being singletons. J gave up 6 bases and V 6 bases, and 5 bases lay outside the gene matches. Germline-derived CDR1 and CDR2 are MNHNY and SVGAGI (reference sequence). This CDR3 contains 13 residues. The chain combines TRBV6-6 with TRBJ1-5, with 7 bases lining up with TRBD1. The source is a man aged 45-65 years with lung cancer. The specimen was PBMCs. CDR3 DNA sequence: TGTGCCAGCAGGGTGTACAGGGGTCAGCCCCAGCATTTT. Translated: CASRVYRGQPQHF.